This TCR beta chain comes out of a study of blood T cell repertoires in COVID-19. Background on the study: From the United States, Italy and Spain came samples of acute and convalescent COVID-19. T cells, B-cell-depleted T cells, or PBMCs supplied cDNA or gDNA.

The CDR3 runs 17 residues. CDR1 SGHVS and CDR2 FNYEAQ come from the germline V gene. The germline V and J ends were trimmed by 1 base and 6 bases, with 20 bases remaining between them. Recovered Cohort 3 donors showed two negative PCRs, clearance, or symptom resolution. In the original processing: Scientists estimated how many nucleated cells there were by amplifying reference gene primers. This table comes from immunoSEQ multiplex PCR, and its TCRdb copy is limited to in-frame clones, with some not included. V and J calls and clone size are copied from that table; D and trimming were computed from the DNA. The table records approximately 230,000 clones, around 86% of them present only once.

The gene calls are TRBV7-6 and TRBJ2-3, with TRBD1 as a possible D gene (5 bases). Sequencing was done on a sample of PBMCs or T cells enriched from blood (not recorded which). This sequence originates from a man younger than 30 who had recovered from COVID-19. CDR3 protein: CASSLEKGRTQGDTQYF. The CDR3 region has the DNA TGTGCCAGCAGCTTAGAGAAGGGGCGAACCCAAGGGGATACGCAGTATTTT.